This is a list of T cell receptor beta chains from one sample in a study of monozygotic twins with inflammatory bowel disease. Reanalyzing the 5' RACE reads, TCRdb keeps one entry per CDR3 protein, without DNA. This sample's table reports a few hundred thousand distinct CDR3 sequences. Sequenced: blood. These receptors all stem from a human donor with ulcerative colitis or Crohn's disease, or a healthy co-twin of an affected twin (not recorded which). The CDR3 runs from the conserved cysteine through the conserved F or W.

j_call: TRBJ2-3; v_call: TRBV7-2; cdr3_aa: CASSSPFLVKDTQYF
j_call: TRBJ1-4; v_call: TRBV20-1; cdr3_aa: CSASQLDYNEKLFF
j_call: TRBJ2-5; v_call: TRBV29-1; cdr3_aa: CSVAQGGETQYF
j_call: TRBJ1-4; v_call: TRBV2; cdr3_aa: CASTRGQGSEKLFF
j_call: TRBJ2-5; v_call: TRBV20-1; cdr3_aa: CSAPREGRIGTQYF
j_call: TRBJ2-1; v_call: TRBV2; cdr3_aa: CASARQVVKFF
j_call: TRBJ1-6; v_call: TRBV2; cdr3_aa: CASRGGTGNSPLHF
j_call: TRBJ2-2; v_call: TRBV20-1; cdr3_aa: CIARVTKTNTGELFF
j_call: TRBJ2-4; v_call: TRBV18; cdr3_aa: CASSPDRPAKNIQYF
j_call: TRBJ2-7; v_call: TRBV12-3/TRBV12-4; cdr3_aa: CASSFGGQTVILGSEQYF
j_call: TRBJ2-4; v_call: TRBV27; cdr3_aa: CASSSGLAKNIQYF
j_call: TRBJ1-4; v_call: TRBV4-3; cdr3_aa: CASSRTRDREEKLFF
j_call: TRBJ2-7; v_call: TRBV7-9; cdr3_aa: CASSLNRGEQYF
j_call: TRBJ2-3; v_call: TRBV7-2; cdr3_aa: CASSLGGIHDTQYF
j_call: TRBJ1-5; v_call: TRBV5-1; cdr3_aa: CASSTGGNQPQHF
j_call: TRBJ2-7; v_call: TRBV6-6; cdr3_aa: CASRPFAAYEQYF
j_call: TRBJ1-4; v_call: TRBV20-1; cdr3_aa: CSARSGSNEKLFF
j_call: TRBJ1-3; v_call: TRBV12-3/TRBV12-4; cdr3_aa: CASSFGHSGNTIYF
j_call: TRBJ2-2; v_call: TRBV7-3; cdr3_aa: CASSLNAGSAGELFF
j_call: TRBJ2-7; v_call: TRBV5-1; cdr3_aa: CASSPAGVSEQYF
j_call: TRBJ2-7; v_call: TRBV20-1; cdr3_aa: CSASDGRIYEQYF
j_call: TRBJ1-3; v_call: TRBV29-1; cdr3_aa: CSVVRGRGNTIYF
j_call: TRBJ2-1; v_call: TRBV20-1; cdr3_aa: CSATPGQGFYEQFF
j_call: TRBJ2-5; v_call: TRBV30; cdr3_aa: CAWSVQPETQYF
j_call: TRBJ2-3; v_call: TRBV9; cdr3_aa: CASSPSGTPTDTQYF
j_call: TRBJ2-3; v_call: TRBV10-3; cdr3_aa: CAIGDRGVTDTQYF
j_call: TRBJ1-4; v_call: TRBV6-1; cdr3_aa: CASSHGGLGNEKLFF
j_call: TRBJ2-7; v_call: TRBV12-3/TRBV12-4; cdr3_aa: CASSLRRSGVAYEQYF
j_call: TRBJ2-5; v_call: TRBV28; cdr3_aa: CASSLKARTQYF
j_call: TRBJ1-2; v_call: TRBV7-9; cdr3_aa: CASSLDLAYYGYTF
j_call: TRBJ2-7; v_call: TRBV5-1; cdr3_aa: CASSLDGRGGEQYF
j_call: TRBJ1-5; v_call: TRBV6-5; cdr3_aa: CASSRELDQPQHF
j_call: TRBJ1-1; v_call: TRBV6-1; cdr3_aa: CASSQQTGGMNTEAFF
j_call: TRBJ1-1; v_call: TRBV10-3; cdr3_aa: CAISESGRGTEAFF
j_call: TRBJ2-5; v_call: TRBV27; cdr3_aa: CASSLSSGGAGQTQYF
j_call: TRBJ1-2; v_call: TRBV6-5; cdr3_aa: CASSSRTGGAYGYTF
j_call: TRBJ2-3; v_call: TRBV12-3/TRBV12-4; cdr3_aa: CASSLGAPTDTQYF
j_call: TRBJ2-7; v_call: TRBV15; cdr3_aa: CATSIPGYEQYF
j_call: TRBJ2-5; v_call: TRBV27; cdr3_aa: CASSSQTSRETQYF
j_call: TRBJ2-1; v_call: TRBV6-5; cdr3_aa: CASSYRVEQSSYNEQFF
j_call: TRBJ1-2; v_call: TRBV6-5; cdr3_aa: CASSYSTGKNYGYTF
j_call: TRBJ2-7; v_call: TRBV5-1; cdr3_aa: CASRLGGNEQYF
j_call: TRBJ2-7; v_call: TRBV20-1; cdr3_aa: CSAPSWDRDTEQYF
j_call: TRBJ1-6; v_call: TRBV10-3; cdr3_aa: CAISESRGEGTPLHF
j_call: TRBJ2-2; v_call: TRBV7-2; cdr3_aa: CASSSTPRTGELFF
j_call: TRBJ1-2; v_call: TRBV29-1; cdr3_aa: CSVPQGLAYGYTF
j_call: TRBJ2-2; v_call: TRBV28; cdr3_aa: CASSSGGLNTGELFF
j_call: TRBJ2-1; v_call: TRBV5-4; cdr3_aa: CASSPRQGYNEQFF
j_call: TRBJ1-1; v_call: TRBV20-1; cdr3_aa: CSALGQRRAFF
j_call: TRBJ2-7; v_call: TRBV9; cdr3_aa: CASSESGIPYEQYF
j_call: TRBJ1-2; v_call: TRBV5-1; cdr3_aa: CASSRDREEDGYTF
j_call: TRBJ1-2; v_call: TRBV7-2; cdr3_aa: CASSLRSNYGYTF
j_call: TRBJ1-6; v_call: TRBV3-1; cdr3_aa: CASSPSDRPSPLHF
j_call: TRBJ2-7; v_call: TRBV7-6; cdr3_aa: CASSTRQGATPTEQYF